This T cell receptor beta chain appears in the sequencing data of a study of Graves' ophthalmopathy and Graves' hyperthyroidism. RNA transcripts yielded amplified TCR beta CDR3 regions. First-round RT-PCR with HTBI primers preceded a second-round multiplex PCR. TCRdb re-called the multiplex PCR reads with MiXCR, one entry per CDR3 protein. In the table there are about 740,000 distinct CDR3 sequences, 40% of which are singletons. This clonotype was detected a few times. This TCR came from an adult man with Graves' ophthalmopathy. The sequencing input was peripheral blood.

Here the CDR3 DNA reads TGTGCCAGCAGCTTAGTCCCCAGGGGGCGTATTGTAGTGGACTATGGCTACACCTTC. It specifies CASSLVPRGRIVVDYGYTF. The chain couples TRBV7-8 to TRBJ1-2; TRBD1 agrees at 8 bases. The CDR3 totals 19 residues. With V trimmed by 1 base and J by 3 bases, 16 bases remained unmatched. Germline CDR1 SGHVS, CDR2 FQNEAQ.